This T cell receptor beta chain derives from a study of T cells in Graves' hyperthyroidism and ophthalmopathy. Germline values: CDR1 MNHNS, CDR2 SASEGT. Trimming removed 8 bases at V and 0 bases at J, with 14 bases between. The CDR3 is made up of 15 amino acids. Pregnant or lactating patients were excluded, as were those with uncontrolled infection or other autoimmune disease. Diagnosing involved the use of clinical symptoms, serum thyroxine and TRAb, thyroid ultrasound and orbital computed tomography. Cells are PBMCs isolated from roughly 9.3 ml of fresh blood. Template material for amplifying TCR beta CDR3 regions consisted of RNA transcripts. First-round RT-PCR with HTBI primers amplified the TCR CDR3 region. TCRdb ran MiXCR on the multiplex PCR reads and lists one entry per CDR3 protein. Among approximately 610,000 distinct CDR3 sequences listed, approximately 15% were seen once.

The TCR was taken from a woman between 18 and 30 years old with Graves' hyperthyroidism. V and J are TRBV6-1 and TRBJ2-1, with D uncertain. What was sequenced was blood. The CDR3 region has the DNA TGTGCCAGCTCGTCCACCGAGAGCTCCTACAATGAGCAGTTCTTC. It encodes CASSSTESSYNEQFF.